This passage covers 27 T cell receptor beta chains from one sample sequenced in a study of blood T cell repertoires in COVID-19. Profiling relied on immunoSEQ multiplex PCR, and the TCRdb table lists in-frame clones only, not all of them. The sample lists hundreds of thousands of clones, 80% to 85% occurring once. Sequencing was performed on peripheral blood. The source of these receptors is a man aged 30 to 45 with active or convalescent COVID-19.

The chain links TRBV20-1 to TRBJ1-1; TRBD1 might be the D (5 bases). CDR3 length: 11 residues. The germline gives CDR1 DFQATT, CDR2 SNEGSKA (reference sequence). V lost 2 bases to trimming and J lost 10 bases, with 11 bases between them. CDR3 region: CSARRAQGAFF. The CDR3 region has the DNA TGCAGTGCTAGACGGGCCCAGGGAGCTTTCTTT.

The chain recombines TRBV4-2 with TRBJ2-5; no clear D gene. V lost 1 base, J lost 7 bases, and 7 bases lay in between. Germline lookup yields CDR1 LGHNA and CDR2 YNFKEQ. CDR3 length: 12 residues. CDR3 sequence (DNA): TGTGCCAGCAGCCAAGTGTTCGGGACCCAGTACTTC. Amino acid sequence: CASSQVFGTQYF.

V and J are TRBV5-5 and TRBJ2-5; 8 bases match TRBD1. This CDR3 spans 14 amino acids. Germline lookup yields CDR1 SGHKS and CDR2 YYEKEE (reference sequence). V lost 1 base to trimming and J lost 5 bases; unmatched junction nucleotides: 4. The CDR3 sequence: CASSLRQGKETQYF. DNA for the CDR3: TGTGCCAGCAGCTTGCGACAGGGGAAGGAGACCCAGTACTTC.

The chain employs TRBV5-1 and TRBJ2-3, with D unclear. Trimming cost V 1 base and J 5 bases, with 11 bases left between them. The CDR3 sequence is 14 residues long. The germline gives CDR1 SGHRS, CDR2 YFSETQ. For the CDR3, the DNA is TGCGCCAGCAGCTTGTTCGGGTTTAAAGATACGCAGTATTTT. Translation: CASSLFGFKDTQYF.

The gene calls are TRBV7-3 and TRBJ2-1; 10 nucleotides align to TRBD1. Germline V gene sequence: CDR1 SGHTA, CDR2 FQGTGA. This CDR3 contains 14 residues. V was pared by 1 base and J by 7 bases, with 1 base of the junction left unmatched. The DNA of the CDR3 is TGTGCCAGCAGCTTAATGGGACAGGGGAATGAGCAGTTCTTC. This encodes CASSLMGQGNEQFF.

The chain links TRBV6-6 to TRBJ2-3; D is possibly TRBD1 (5 bases). The CDR3 covers 14 residues. Germline V lookup: CDR1 MNHNY, CDR2 SVGAGI (reference sequence). V shed 6 bases and J shed 6 bases, with 16 bases lying between them. The CDR3 nucleotides are TGTGCCAGCAGAAAAGGGGTGATCTCGGATACGCAGTATTTT. Translation: CASRKGVISDTQYF.

This sequence joins TRBV5-1 and TRBJ2-2; maybe TRBD1 (5 bases). Trimming shortened V by 7 bases and J by 7 bases, and 14 bases separated the two germline ends. Germline-derived CDR1 and CDR2 are SGHRS and YFSETQ. This CDR3 comprises 13 residues. The CDR3 reads CASAAGYGGELFF. The CDR3 DNA sequence: TGCGCCAGCGCAGCAGGGTATGGCGGGGAGCTGTTTTTT.

The chain employs TRBV19 and TRBJ2-5; 8 positions agree with TRBD1. V lost 4 bases and J lost 1; bases outside the gene matches: 8. Per germline, CDR1 LNHDA and CDR2 SQIVND (reference sequence). The CDR3 runs to 16 residues. CDR3 sequence: CASSTITGGPQETQYF. The DNA of the CDR3 is TGTGCCAGTAGTACGATCACAGGGGGACCCCAAGAGACCCAGTACTTC.

The V and J genes are TRBV27 and TRBJ1-5; no reliable D call. This CDR3 contains 15 residues. The V end lost 0 bases, the J end lost 3 bases, and 9 bases lay between the germline ends. From germline, CDR1 is MNHEY and CDR2 SMNVEV (reference sequence). The CDR3 here is CASSLSGGLNQPQHF. The CDR3 coding sequence is TGTGCCAGCAGTTTATCGGGCGGACTCAATCAGCCCCAGCATTTT.

The rearrangement links TRBV6-2 or TRBV6-3 to TRBJ2-1, with TRBD2 as a possible D gene (6 bases). The germline CDR1 and CDR2 sequences are MNHEY and SVGEGT. This CDR3 is built from 13 residues. Trimming pared 2 bases from V and 4 bases from J, leaving 6 bases between. The CDR3 DNA sequence: TGTGCCAGCAGTTACGGGACTTACAATGAGCAGTTCTTC. Its protein product is CASSYGTYNEQFF.

This rearrangement joins TRBV5-1 to TRBJ2-7; TRBD1 agrees at 7 bases. The CDR3 contains 14 residues. In germline, CDR1 is SGHRS, CDR2 YFSETQ. V shed 0 bases and J 1 base; nucleotides not matched to a gene: 1. CDR3 in DNA: TGCGCCAGCAGCTTGGCGACAGGGTCCTACGAGCAGTACTTC. It is translated as CASSLATGSYEQYF.

This sequence joins TRBV15 and TRBJ1-1, with 8 nucleotides matching TRBD1. CDR1 is LNHNV, CDR2 YYDKDF, per germline (reference sequence). The ends lost 5 bases at V and 6 bases at J; junction bases unmatched: 5. This CDR3 comprises 13 residues. Here the CDR3 reads CATSLDRVSEAFF. DNA of the CDR3: TGTGCCACCAGCTTGGACAGGGTCTCTGAAGCTTTCTTT.

The chain couples TRBV27 to TRBJ1-2, with D uncertain. The germline CDR1 and CDR2 sequences are MNHEY and SMNVEV (reference sequence). Trimming left V 8 bases short and J 5 bases short, with 21 bases between. CDR3 length: 15 amino acids. The CDR3: CASGFRKPRRYGYTF. In nucleotides, the CDR3 is TGTGCCAGCGGGTTTCGCAAGCCCCGGAGGTATGGCTACACCTTC.

This clone has only a few counts. This chain uses TRBV29-1 with TRBJ1-2; 7 bases agree with TRBD1. Germline CDR1 is SQVTM and CDR2 is ANQGSEA. V gave up 6 bases and J gave up 4 bases; unmatched junction bases: 5. The CDR3 totals 12 residues. CDR3: CSVGGLAYGYTF. Here the CDR3 DNA reads TGCAGCGTAGGGGGCCTCGCCTATGGCTACACCTTC.

The genes are TRBV5-8 and TRBJ2-5, with 13 bases that match TRBD2. The CDR3 consists of 16 residues. The V gene's germline CDR1 is SGHTS and CDR2 YDEGEE. V lost 3 bases and J lost 2; bases outside the gene matches: 4. The CDR3 here is CASSWGLAGLQETQYF. CDR3 sequence (DNA): TGTGCCAGCAGCTGGGGACTAGCGGGGTTACAAGAGACCCAGTACTTC.

The chain links TRBV7-9 to TRBJ1-2; tentatively, D is TRBD1 (6 bases). The germline gives CDR1 SEHNR, CDR2 FQNEAQ (reference sequence). The CDR3 covers 15 residues. V dropped 5 bases and J dropped 0 bases, with 13 bases sitting between them. CDR3 sequence reads: CASSPQTGANYGYTF. CDR3 bases: TGTGCCAGCAGCCCCCAGACAGGAGCTAACTATGGCTACACCTTC.

The chain employs TRBV21-1 and TRBJ2-5; the DNA was not used to check the table's D call, TRBD2. TRBV21-1 is a pseudogene locus. The CDR3 is made up of 15 amino acids. In nucleotides, the CDR3 is TGTGCCAGCAGCAAAGATGGGGGACTTTCCGAAACCCAGTACTTC. This gives the protein CASSKDGGLSETQYF.

The chain combines TRBV7-8 with TRBJ1-6; 7 bases are a match to TRBD1. The CDR3 consists of 13 residues. Germline CDR1 and CDR2: SGHVS and FQNEAQ. V lost 8 bases, J lost 5 bases, and 3 bases stayed unmatched. CDR3 residues: CASGGTDNSPLHF. CDR3 DNA sequence: TGTGCCAGCGGCGGGACAGATAATTCACCCCTCCACTTT.

Here the CDR3 DNA reads TGTGCCAGCTCCACGTACGGGTCAGACAGGAGAACAGGAGAAGCTTTCTTT. Translated, it gives CASSTYGSDRRTGEAFF. The chain has TRBV18 and TRBJ1-1, with TRBD1 as a possible D gene (6 bases). Trimming cost V 6 bases and J 8 bases, with 28 bases left between them. CDR1 is KGHSH and CDR2 is LQKENI in the germline V gene. The CDR3 is 17 residues long.

Only one count was recorded for this clone. The rearrangement links TRBV7-2 to TRBJ2-3; TRBD2 agrees at 7 bases. The length of the CDR3 is 15 residues. In germline, CDR1 is SGHTA, CDR2 FQGNSA. The J segment lost 4 bases and the V segment lost 1 base, leaving 5 bases of the junction unmatched. CDR3 DNA: TGTGCCAGCAGCTTAGGTGGCGGGAGTTCAGATACGCAGTATTTT. Translated: CASSLGGGSSDTQYF.

This clone is a singleton in its sample. The rearrangement links TRBV2 to TRBJ1-3; 10 nucleotides line up with TRBD1. CDR1 is SNHLY, CDR2 FYNNEI, per germline. The J segment lost 3 bases and the V segment lost 8 bases, leaving 4 bases of the junction unmatched. This CDR3 is built from 14 residues. CDR3 amino acids: CASRQGALGNTIYF. CDR3 coding DNA: TGTGCCAGCCGACAGGGGGCGCTTGGAAACACCATATATTTT.

V usage is TRBV4-2 and J usage is TRBJ2-1; possibly TRBD1 for D (6 bases). The CDR3 consists of 15 residues. From germline, CDR1 is LGHNA and CDR2 YNFKEQ. Trimming took 1 base from V and 2 from J, leaving 9 bases between them. CDR3 loop: CASSQVQGTYNEQFF. The CDR3 region has the DNA TGTGCCAGCAGCCAAGTACAGGGAACCTACAATGAGCAGTTCTTC.

V usage is TRBV20-1 and J usage is TRBJ1-2, with D perhaps matching TRBD1 (5 bases). The CDR3 contains 11 residues. The V gene lost 7 bases and the J gene lost 4 bases, with 10 bases spanning the gap. Germline V gene data show CDR1 as DFQATT and CDR2 as SNEGSKA (reference sequence). The CDR3 protein is CSGRGGYGYTF. CDR3 nucleotides: TGCAGTGGGCGGGGGGGCTATGGCTACACCTTC.

This clone was detected only once. This chain connects TRBV5-1 to TRBJ2-3; 7 bases agree with TRBD2. From germline, CDR1 is SGHRS and CDR2 YFSETQ. V lost 6 bases, J lost 2 bases, and 9 bases stayed unmatched. The CDR3 has 15 amino acids. In DNA, the CDR3 is TGCGCCAGCAATCGGGCTAGCGGCTACACAGATACGCAGTATTTT. Its translation is CASNRASGYTDTQYF.

CDR3: CASSTTARGAEQYF. The CDR3 nucleotides read TGTGCCAGCAGCACAACTGCCAGAGGAGCCGAGCAGTACTTC. The rearrangement uses TRBV11-1 and TRBJ2-7; D uncertain. The germline V gene encodes CDR1 SGHAT and CDR2 FQDESV (reference sequence). V lost 5 bases, J lost 6 bases, and 17 bases lay in between. CDR3 length equals 14 residues. Filled out from reference TRBV11-1 and TRBJ2-7, the complete variable domain reads EAEVAQSPRYKITEKSQAVAFWCDPISGHATLYWYRQILGQGPELLVQFQDESVVDDSQLPKDRFSAERLKGVDSTLKIQPAELGDSAMYLCASSTTARGAEQYFGPGTRLTVT.

This clone was counted only a few times. The DNA for the CDR3 is TGTGCCAGCAGCGTCGACAAGAACTATGGCTACACCTTC. Its translation: CASSVDKNYGYTF. This chain connects TRBV7-3 to TRBJ1-2, with D hard to call. The CDR3 sequence is 13 residues long. V was cut by 5 bases and J by 2 bases, with 9 bases left in between. In germline, CDR1 is SGHTA, CDR2 FQGTGA.

The chain carries TRBV6-5 and TRBJ2-7; the match to TRBD1 covers 7 bases. After removal of 3 bases from V and 0 bases from J, the junction contained 5 bases not matched to a gene. Per germline, CDR1 MNHEY and CDR2 SVGAGI. CDR3 size: 15 residues. This CDR3 is CASSYGRDSSYEQYF. The CDR3 coding sequence is TGTGCCAGCAGTTATGGCCGGGACAGCTCCTACGAGCAGTACTTC.